These 2 T cell receptor beta chains originate from one sample sequenced in a study of molecular identifiers for immune sequencing clone quantification. TCRdb passed the PCR reads through MiXCR, listing each CDR3 protein once. The data hold roughly 300,000 distinct CDR3 sequences, with 24% observed a single time. Specimen: naive CD8+ T cells from blood, with Jurkat cell RNA spiked in. Subset reported: FACS-sorted CD8+CD4-CCR7+CD45RA+ naive T cells. The receptors were gathered from a human donor in good health. Some libraries in this study had Jurkat cell RNA spiked in.

As concerns this clonotype: This may be a read error, as it is one base from a much larger clone. The rearrangement links TRBV7-9 to TRBJ2-3, with D uncertain. The assigned J gene may be wrong: the sequence end matches TRBJ1-5 better. CDR3 length: 13 amino acids. CDR1 is SEHNR and CDR2 is FQNEAQ in the germline V gene (reference sequence). The CDR3: CASSFSATDTQHF. DNA of the CDR3: TGTGCCAGCAGCTTCTCCGCCACAGATACGCAGCATTTT.

Comment on this clonotype: A much larger clone is a single base away; this may be a read error. CDR3 bases: TGTGCCAGCAGCTTAAGAGGGATAGTGCCCCACGAGCAGTACTTC. This sequence encodes CASSLRGIVPHEQYF. The chain recombines TRBV7-3 with TRBJ2-7, with a tentative D call TRBD2 (5 bases). V lost 1 base, J lost 5 bases, and 15 bases lay in between. This CDR3 is built from 15 residues. Germline-derived CDR1 and CDR2 are SGHTA and FQGTGA.